Shown below are 19 T cell receptor beta chains from a single sample sequenced in a study of blood T cell repertoires in COVID-19. Libraries were prepared by immunoSEQ multiplex PCR; TCRdb keeps only in-frame clonotypes and omits some of them. This table has about 260,000 clones, about 89% appearing once. Sequencing was carried out using peripheral blood. All receptors derive from a man aged 35 to 55 who had recovered from COVID-19.

This sequence joins TRBV9 and TRBJ1-4; possibly TRBD1 for D (5 bases). This CDR3 has 15 amino acids. V shed 3 bases and J shed 4 bases, with 13 bases lying between them. Per the germline V gene, CDR1 is SGDLS and CDR2 is YYNGEE. CDR3 in amino acids: CASSATGLVNEKLFF. DNA of the CDR3: TGTGCCAGCAGCGCAACGGGACTCGTTAATGAAAAACTGTTTTTT.

The V gene is TRBV10-3, the J gene TRBJ2-3; D possibly corresponds to TRBD2 (6 bases). Trimming pared 11 bases from V and 1 base from J, leaving 10 bases between. This CDR3 has 12 residues. In germline, CDR1 is ENHRY, CDR2 SYGVKD. CDR3 nucleotide sequence: TGTGCCGGAGGGGCCCGCACAGATACGCAGTATTTT. Its translation: CAGGARTDTQYF.

V is TRBV12-5 and J is TRBJ2-1; tentative D call: TRBD2 (5 bases). Germline CDR1 is LGHNT and CDR2 is FRNRAP. Trimming removed 3 bases at V and 7 bases at J, with 16 bases between. The CDR3 contains 15 residues. The CDR3 loop is CASGLIGLAWNEQFF. In DNA, the CDR3 is TGTGCTAGTGGTTTAATCGGACTCGCGTGGAATGAGCAGTTCTTC.

This chain uses TRBV30 with TRBJ2-5; D is perhaps TRBD2 (6 bases). Trimming shortened V by 2 bases and J by 4 bases, and 11 bases separated the two germline ends. The CDR3 is 13 residues long. The germline gives CDR1 GTSNPN, CDR2 SVGIG (reference sequence). The CDR3 region is CAWSHAGSETQYF. The CDR3 DNA is TGTGCCTGGAGTCATGCGGGATCAGAGACCCAGTACTTC. The complete variable domain, with remaining parts taken from reference TRBV30 and TRBJ2-5, reads SQTIHQWPATLVQPVGSPLSLECTVEGTSNPNLYWYRQAAGRGLQLLFYSVGIGQISSEVPQNLSASRPQDRQFILSSKKLLLSDSGFYLCAWSHAGSETQYFGPGTRLLVL.

The V call is TRBV7-6, the J call TRBJ2-7, with 9 bases matching TRBD2. The CDR3 totals 15 residues. With 5 bases clipped from V and 2 bases from J, the junction kept 7 bases outside the gene matches. Germline V gives CDR1 SGHVS, CDR2 FNYEAQ. The DNA for the CDR3 is TGTGCCAGCAGCCTGAGACTAGCGGCGCCCTACGAGCAGTACTTC. Translation: CASSLRLAAPYEQYF.

The chain carries TRBV18 and TRBJ1-1; TRBD1 agrees at 9 bases. The CDR3 runs to 14 residues. J gave up 4 bases and V 4 bases, and 4 bases lay outside the gene matches. Germline CDR1 and CDR2: KGHSH and LQKENI. This CDR3 is CASSLRQGGTEAFF. The CDR3 coding sequence is TGTGCCAGCTCACTGCGACAGGGGGGCACTGAAGCTTTCTTT.

This rearrangement joins TRBV6-2 or TRBV6-3 to TRBJ2-1; TRBD1 is a possible D gene (6 bases). The ends were cut back, 2 bases at V and 12 bases at J, with 11 bases in the middle. The CDR3 spans 12 residues. The germline CDR1 and CDR2 sequences are MNHEY and SVGEGT. The CDR3 region is CASSYAGEGQFF. The DNA for the CDR3 is TGTGCCAGCAGTTACGCAGGGGAAGGGCAGTTCTTC.

This chain links TRBV5-1 with TRBJ2-2; 7 bases match TRBD1. The junction had 4 bases not matched to a gene; V was cut back by 2 bases and J by 6 bases. The CDR3 covers 14 residues. CDR1 is SGHRS and CDR2 is YFSETQ in the germline V gene. The CDR3, as DNA: TGCGCCAGCAGCTTAGGACAGGTGGCCGGGGAGCTGTTTTTT. This translates into CASSLGQVAGELFF.

The V gene is TRBV28, the J gene TRBJ1-4; D call uncertain. Germline V gives CDR1 MDHEN, CDR2 SYDVKM. The CDR3 totals 14 residues. The V end was cut by 6 bases, the J end by 8 bases, with 16 bases between. For the CDR3, the DNA is TGTGCCAGCAGGCAATCGGGGTCGGGAGAAAAACTGTTTTTT. Translation gives CASRQSGSGEKLFF.

The chain joins TRBV5-4 to TRBJ2-1; D perhaps matches TRBD2 (6 bases). This CDR3 contains 15 residues. V gave up 4 bases and J gave up 5 bases, with 16 bases separating them. Germline V gene lookup returns CDR1 SGHNT and CDR2 YYREEE (reference sequence). The CDR3 is CASSSVGGPHNEQFF. CDR3 in DNA: TGTGCCAGCAGCAGCGTAGGAGGGCCCCACAATGAGCAGTTCTTC.

V usage is TRBV5-6 and J usage is TRBJ2-3, with 14 bases aligning to TRBD2. Germline V gene lookup returns CDR1 SGHDT and CDR2 YYEEEE. The CDR3 runs 15 residues. Unmatched junction bases numbered 3, after V lost 7 bases and J lost 2 bases. CDR3: CASRLAGGPTDTQYF. CDR3 nucleotides: TGTGCCAGCCGACTAGCGGGAGGGCCCACAGATACGCAGTATTTT.

The chain is built from TRBV19 and TRBJ2-7; the D gene is possibly TRBD1 (6 bases). V gave up 5 bases and J gave up 3 bases, with 11 bases separating them. Germline V lookup: CDR1 LNHDA, CDR2 SQIVND (reference sequence). The CDR3 totals 13 residues. The CDR3 region is CASSQVGGYEQYF. For the CDR3, the DNA is TGTGCCAGTAGTCAGGTAGGGGGCTACGAGCAGTACTTC.

The rearrangement links TRBV7-3 to TRBJ2-2; D gene uncertain. V was clipped by 6 bases and J by 6 bases, with 8 bases between them. This CDR3 spans 12 amino acids. Germline-derived CDR1 and CDR2 are SGHTA and FQGTGA. In DNA form, the CDR3 reads TGTGCCAGCAGGCCCGGGTCCGGGGAGCTGTTTTTT. Its protein product is CASRPGSGELFF.

This clone was counted a single time. The genes are TRBV24-1 and TRBJ1-4; 8 nucleotides align to TRBD1. Germline lookup yields CDR1 KGHDR and CDR2 SFDVKD. The CDR3 runs 15 residues. Trimming cost V 4 bases and J 4 bases; bases outside gene matches: 4. The CDR3 spells CATSDHTGGNEKLFF. CDR3 bases: TGTGCCACCAGTGACCATACAGGGGGTAATGAAAAACTGTTTTTT.

This clone appeared a single time. V gene TRBV27 combines with J gene TRBJ2-7; 11 nucleotides match TRBD1. This CDR3 comprises 18 residues. CDR1 and CDR2 from the germline V gene are MNHEY and SMNVEV (reference sequence). The junction had 13 bases not matched to a gene; V was cut back by 3 bases and J by 3 bases. CDR3 sequence: CASSFKGQGGKAFYEQYF. DNA for the CDR3: TGTGCCAGCAGTTTCAAGGGACAGGGGGGAAAGGCTTTCTACGAGCAGTACTTC.

The chain joins TRBV20-1 to TRBJ2-7; tentative D call: TRBD2 (7 bases). This CDR3 has 11 residues. Germline V gene data show CDR1 as DFQATT and CDR2 as SNEGSKA (reference sequence). Trimming removed 2 bases at V and 6 bases at J, with 8 bases between. The CDR3 DNA is TGCAGTGCTAGACGGGGGGCCGAGCAGTACTTC. It encodes CSARRGAEQYF.

The V and J genes are TRBV11-1 and TRBJ2-7, with 8 nucleotides matching TRBD2. The CDR3 totals 14 residues. V dropped 5 bases and J dropped 2; count of bases not matched to a gene: 5. Germline CDR1 SGHAT, CDR2 FQDESV (reference sequence). The CDR3 nucleotides read TGTGCCAGCAGCCTTCGGGAGGGAGCCTACGAGCAGTACTTC. The encoded protein is CASSLREGAYEQYF.

The chain employs TRBV29-1 and TRBJ2-5; 8 bases line up with TRBD1. The length of the CDR3 is 12 residues. Germline CDR1 SQVTM, CDR2 ANQGSEA. J lost 1 base, V lost 6 bases, and 1 base had no gene match. The CDR3 region is CSVGQGQETQYF. The CDR3 bases are TGCAGCGTCGGACAGGGCCAAGAGACCCAGTACTTC.

The rearrangement links TRBV5-1 to TRBJ2-7; 10 bases fit TRBD2. Germline assignment: CDR1 SGHRS and CDR2 YFSETQ. The J segment lost 6 bases and the V segment lost 4 bases, leaving 10 bases of the junction unmatched. The CDR3 consists of 15 residues. This CDR3 reads CASSRGAGGPGEQYF. CDR3 bases: TGCGCCAGCAGCCGGGGAGCGGGAGGGCCGGGCGAGCAGTACTTC.